Listed below are T cell receptor beta chains from one sample, sequenced in a study of pediatric ulcerative colitis. Clones were read by immunoSEQ multiplex PCR, and TCRdb kept only the in-frame ones, dropping some. The top ten clones hold approximately 9% of a sample with approximately 40,000 clones, roughly 70% of them seen once. The sample was gut tissue. The receptors here all came from a boy younger than 18 with severe ulcerative colitis. The CDR3 runs from the conserved cysteine through the conserved F or W.

>TRBJ2-1|TRBV7-3
CASSPSSGGAFEQFF
>TRBJ2-2|TRBV7-9
CASSLDRGHGTGELFF
>TRBJ1-1|TRBV13
CASSVSGTPNTEAFF
>TRBJ2-1|TRBV18
CASSPTGGYNEQFF
>TRBJ1-5|TRBV19
CASSLAVGPQHF
>TRBJ1-3|TRBV28
CASSSTPSGNTIYF
>TRBJ2-1|TRBV27
CASSFRPAYEQFF
>TRBJ1-1|TRBV28
CASSQGRLEAFF
>TRBJ2-2|TRBV29-1
CSVGSNTGELFF
>TRBJ2-7|TRBV15
CATSRDRGGYEQYF
>TRBJ1-2|TRBV5-1
CASSLSRSGIYGYTF
>TRBJ2-3|TRBV5-4
CASSLGQITDTQYF